This record looks at one T cell receptor beta chain sequence and its context. Its antigen remains unknown. These data come from a study of CD8+ T cells in alopecia areata. Background on the study: Percentage of affected scalp area was the basis on which treated patients' severity was scored. Study-level results: Persistence of many expanded lesional clones was seen in scalp and blood during tofacitinib. Tofacitinib delivered significant drops in scalp clonality and in expanded CD8+ clones among the top 100. Normal skin's resident alphabeta T cells are also sequenced in scalp samples.

Noted treatment: oral pan-JAK inhibitor, 5-10 mg twice daily. The CDR3 contains 16 residues. Trimming pared 5 bases from V and 2 bases from J, leaving 19 bases between. Germline CDR1 reads SGHVS; CDR2 reads FQNEAQ. The authors extracted RNA and reverse transcribed it into cDNA as the sequencing template. The method was immunoSEQ multiplex PCR; TCRdb's version includes in-frame clones alone and lacks a portion of them. The repertoire holds 170,000 or so clones, 58% seen once, with roughly an eighth in the top ten. This rearrangement joins TRBV7-8 to TRBJ2-7; D call uncertain. This sample comprised CD8+ T cells sorted from blood, obtained at week 24, from a patient treated with tofacitinib. This sequence originates from a human donor with alopecia areata. CDR3 in amino acids: CASSHGRWVIPYEQYF. Here the CDR3 DNA reads TGTGCCAGCAGCCACGGACGGTGGGTGATCCCCTACGAGCAGTACTTC. Complete variable domain (other parts from reference TRBV7-8 and TRBJ2-7): GAGVSQSPRYKVAKRGQDVALRCDPISGHVSLFWYQQALGQGPEFLTYFQNEAQLDKSGLPSDRFFAERPEGSVSTLKIQRTQQEDSAVYLCASSHGRWVIPYEQYFGPGTRLTVT.